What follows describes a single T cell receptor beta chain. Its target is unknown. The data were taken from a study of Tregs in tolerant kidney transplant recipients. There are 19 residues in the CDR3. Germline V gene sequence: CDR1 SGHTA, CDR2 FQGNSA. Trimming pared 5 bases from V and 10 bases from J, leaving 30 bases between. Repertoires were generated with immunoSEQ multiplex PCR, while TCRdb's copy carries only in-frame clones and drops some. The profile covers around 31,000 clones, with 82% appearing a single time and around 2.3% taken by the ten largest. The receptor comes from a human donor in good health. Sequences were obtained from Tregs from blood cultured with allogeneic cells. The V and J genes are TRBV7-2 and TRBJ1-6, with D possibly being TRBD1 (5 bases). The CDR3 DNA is TGTGCCAGCAGCGGCCACCTCCGGGGTTCCGATTACGGGGGATCACCCCTCCACTTT. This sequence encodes CASSGHLRGSDYGGSPLHF.